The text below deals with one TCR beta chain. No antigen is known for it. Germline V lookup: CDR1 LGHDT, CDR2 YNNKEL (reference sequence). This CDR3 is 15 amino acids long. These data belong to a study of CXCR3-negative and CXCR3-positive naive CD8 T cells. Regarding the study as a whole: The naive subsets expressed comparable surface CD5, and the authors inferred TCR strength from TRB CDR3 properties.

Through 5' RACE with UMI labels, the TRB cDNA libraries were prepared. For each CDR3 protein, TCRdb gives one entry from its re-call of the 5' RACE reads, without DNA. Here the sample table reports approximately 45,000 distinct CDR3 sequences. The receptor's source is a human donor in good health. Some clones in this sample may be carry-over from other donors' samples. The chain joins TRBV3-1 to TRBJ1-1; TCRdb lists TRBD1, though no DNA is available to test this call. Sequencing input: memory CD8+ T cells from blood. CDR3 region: CASSIRTGTNTEAFF.